These T cell receptor beta chains were read from a single sample in a study of blood T cell repertoires in COVID-19. The protocol was immunoSEQ multiplex PCR, while the TCRdb copy is restricted to in-frame clones and leaves out a portion. Of around 160,000 clones listed, more than 65% are singletons. The sequenced sample consisted of PBMCs or T cells enriched from blood (not recorded which). The receptors come from a man between 50 and 59 years old who had recovered from COVID-19. The CDR3 runs from the conserved cysteine through the conserved F or W. The D gene is left open where the match is weak. Expanded clones get a size class; other rows say once, few or many, or leave the size out.

abundance: .; j_gene: TRBJ1-6; v_gene: TRBV3-1/TRBV3-2; d_gene: TRBD1; CDR3nt: TGTGCCAGCGGACAGGACCTTAATTCACCCCTCCACTTT; CDR3aa: CASGQDLNSPLHF
abundance: .; j_gene: TRBJ2-7; v_gene: TRBV19; d_gene: TRBD1; CDR3nt: TGTGCCAGTAGCAACCAGGGGACAGGGAACTACGAGCAGTACTTC; CDR3aa: CASSNQGTGNYEQYF
abundance: once; j_gene: TRBJ2-7; v_gene: TRBV4-1; d_gene: TRBD2; CDR3nt: TGCGCCAGCAGCCAAGAGGGCGGGAGGGTAGACGAGCAGTACTTC; CDR3aa: CASSQEGGRVDEQYF
abundance: .; j_gene: TRBJ1-1; v_gene: TRBV11-2; d_gene: .; CDR3nt: TGTGCCAGCAGCTCCCCGGGGGGGTGGCGTGCTTTCTTT; CDR3aa: CASSSPGGWRAFF
abundance: .; j_gene: TRBJ2-4; v_gene: TRBV11-2; d_gene: .; CDR3nt: TGTGCCAGCAGCCTTATTGCCAAAAACATTCAGTACTTC; CDR3aa: CASSLIAKNIQYF
abundance: .; j_gene: TRBJ1-4; v_gene: TRBV7-9; d_gene: TRBD1; CDR3nt: TGTGCCAGCAGTTTCTCAGGGGGGAATGAAAAACTGTTTTTT; CDR3aa: CASSFSGGNEKLFF
abundance: .; j_gene: TRBJ1-2; v_gene: TRBV19; d_gene: .; CDR3nt: TGTGCCAGTAGTATGGCAGGGACTCCCTATGGCTACACCTTC; CDR3aa: CASSMAGTPYGYTF
abundance: .; j_gene: TRBJ2-5; v_gene: TRBV9; d_gene: .; CDR3nt: TGTGCCAGCAGCGTTCACGATAGCCAGGAGACCCAGTACTTC; CDR3aa: CASSVHDSQETQYF
abundance: .; j_gene: TRBJ2-3; v_gene: TRBV6-5; d_gene: .; CDR3nt: TGTGCCAGCAGGTCCGAGGGGGTAGGGGATACGCAGTATTTT; CDR3aa: CASRSEGVGDTQYF
abundance: .; j_gene: TRBJ2-4; v_gene: TRBV6-1; d_gene: .; CDR3nt: TGTGCCAGCAGTCAAGGGAAAGGGGTTGGGTGGAACATTCAGTACTTC; CDR3aa: CASSQGKGVGWNIQYF
abundance: .; j_gene: TRBJ2-3; v_gene: TRBV29-1; d_gene: .; CDR3nt: TGCAGCGTTGGGTATGCTGAGACAGATACGCAGTATTTT; CDR3aa: CSVGYAETDTQYF
abundance: .; j_gene: TRBJ1-4; v_gene: TRBV5-8; d_gene: TRBD1; CDR3nt: TGTGCCAGCAGCTTGGGACAGGGGGCTCGAGAAAAACTGTTTTTT; CDR3aa: CASSLGQGAREKLFF
abundance: .; j_gene: TRBJ2-2; v_gene: TRBV6-2/TRBV6-3; d_gene: .; CDR3nt: TGTGCCAGCAGTCGGGCACGACAGAAGAACACCGGGGAGCTGTTTTTT; CDR3aa: CASSRARQKNTGELFF
abundance: .; j_gene: TRBJ2-3; v_gene: TRBV2; d_gene: TRBD2; CDR3nt: TGTGCCAGCAGTGAAGGTGCTCTAGCGGGAGGGGGTACGCAGTATTTT; CDR3aa: CASSEGALAGGGTQYF
abundance: .; j_gene: TRBJ1-1; v_gene: TRBV28; d_gene: TRBD1; CDR3nt: TGTGCCATTCAGGGGACAGGGGTTACTGAAGCTTTCTTT; CDR3aa: CAIQGTGVTEAFF
abundance: few; j_gene: TRBJ2-2; v_gene: TRBV7-2; d_gene: .; CDR3nt: TGTGCCAGCAGCACCTGGACTACTACCACCGGGGAGCTGTTTTTT; CDR3aa: CASSTWTTTTGELFF
abundance: once; j_gene: TRBJ2-1; v_gene: TRBV5-1; d_gene: .; CDR3nt: TGCGCCAGCAGCGGGATGACCGGGACAAAGAATGAGCAGTTCTTC; CDR3aa: CASSGMTGTKNEQFF
abundance: .; j_gene: TRBJ2-7; v_gene: TRBV6-5; d_gene: TRBD1; CDR3nt: TGTGCCAGCAGTTGGACAAGGACAGGGGGCCGCGAGCAGTACTTC; CDR3aa: CASSWTRTGGREQYF
abundance: .; j_gene: TRBJ2-5; v_gene: TRBV2; d_gene: .; CDR3nt: TGTGCCAGCAGGGCCACATCTGAGACCCAGTACTTC; CDR3aa: CASRATSETQYF
abundance: .; j_gene: TRBJ2-1; v_gene: TRBV5-1; d_gene: .; CDR3nt: TGCGCCAGCAGCTTGCGAGTCGCGACCTACAATGAGCAGTTCTTC; CDR3aa: CASSLRVATYNEQFF
abundance: .; j_gene: TRBJ1-6; v_gene: TRBV19; d_gene: .; CDR3nt: TGTGCCAGTAGTATAGAGTTCAGCTCCTATAATTCACCCCTCCACTTT; CDR3aa: CASSIEFSSYNSPLHF
abundance: .; j_gene: TRBJ2-5; v_gene: TRBV2; d_gene: .; CDR3nt: TGTGCCAGCAGTGGGTCTCGGGGTGGAGAGACCCAGTACTTC; CDR3aa: CASSGSRGGETQYF
abundance: .; j_gene: TRBJ1-3; v_gene: TRBV11-2; d_gene: .; CDR3nt: TGTGCCAGCAGCCCCTCCTCTGGAAACACCATATATTTT; CDR3aa: CASSPSSGNTIYF
abundance: .; j_gene: TRBJ1-1; v_gene: TRBV5-6; d_gene: .; CDR3nt: TGTGCCAGCAGCTTGCGTCGGTCTCCTGAAGCTTTCTTT; CDR3aa: CASSLRRSPEAFF
abundance: .; j_gene: TRBJ2-1; v_gene: TRBV7-2; d_gene: .; CDR3nt: TGTGCCAGCAGCTTGTCGGGGGACAATGAGCAGTTCTTC; CDR3aa: CASSLSGDNEQFF
abundance: .; j_gene: TRBJ2-1; v_gene: TRBV7-3; d_gene: TRBD1; CDR3nt: TGTGCCAGCAGCCCAACAGGGGGCCTTGAGCAGTTCTTC; CDR3aa: CASSPTGGLEQFF
abundance: .; j_gene: TRBJ1-6; v_gene: TRBV15; d_gene: TRBD1; CDR3nt: TGTGCCACCAGCAGAGATTCAGGGGGCGCCTACTCACCCCTCCACTTT; CDR3aa: CATSRDSGGAYSPLHF
abundance: .; j_gene: TRBJ2-3; v_gene: TRBV29-1; d_gene: .; CDR3nt: TGCAGCGTTGAAGAGGCCACACACCCCACAGATACGCAGTATTTT; CDR3aa: CSVEEATHPTDTQYF
abundance: .; j_gene: TRBJ2-3; v_gene: TRBV5-1; d_gene: .; CDR3nt: TGCGCCAGCAGTGAGGGCGTGGGAGATACGCAGTATTTT; CDR3aa: CASSEGVGDTQYF
abundance: .; j_gene: TRBJ2-3; v_gene: TRBV28; d_gene: TRBD2; CDR3nt: TGTGCCAGCAGTGTAGCGGGAATGGGGACAGATACGCAGTATTTT; CDR3aa: CASSVAGMGTDTQYF
abundance: .; j_gene: TRBJ2-1; v_gene: TRBV7-3; d_gene: TRBD1; CDR3nt: TGTGCCAGCAGCTCCGGACAGGGAAGGGAGAATGAGCAGTTCTTC; CDR3aa: CASSSGQGRENEQFF
abundance: .; j_gene: TRBJ1-2; v_gene: TRBV5-6; d_gene: .; CDR3nt: TGTGCCAGCAGCTTGCACAGGTTGTATGGCTACACCTTC; CDR3aa: CASSLHRLYGYTF
abundance: .; j_gene: TRBJ1-6; v_gene: TRBV6-5; d_gene: .; CDR3nt: TGTGCCAGCAGCCTCGGGGTCAAACCTACACCCCTCCACTTT; CDR3aa: CASSLGVKPTPLHF
abundance: .; j_gene: TRBJ1-5; v_gene: TRBV24-1; d_gene: TRBD1; CDR3nt: TGTGCCACCAGTGACCCTTCAGGGGGTCAAAATCAGCCCCAGCATTTT; CDR3aa: CATSDPSGGQNQPQHF
abundance: .; j_gene: TRBJ1-6; v_gene: TRBV5-4; d_gene: TRBD1; CDR3nt: TGTGCCAGCAGCTTCTCAAGACAGGGGGCGAGATGGTCACCCCTCCACTTT; CDR3aa: CASSFSRQGARWSPLHF
abundance: .; j_gene: TRBJ2-1; v_gene: TRBV4-1; d_gene: .; CDR3nt: TGCGCCAGCAGCCAAGGGCAGGGTCTTAATGAGCAGTTCTTC; CDR3aa: CASSQGQGLNEQFF
abundance: .; j_gene: TRBJ2-3; v_gene: TRBV5-1; d_gene: TRBD2; CDR3nt: TGCGCCAGCAGCCCGAGACTACTAGCGGCCACAGATACGCAGTATTTT; CDR3aa: CASSPRLLAATDTQYF
abundance: .; j_gene: TRBJ1-1; v_gene: TRBV29-1; d_gene: .; CDR3nt: TGCAGCGTTGGGGGAGGCACTGAAGCTTTCTTT; CDR3aa: CSVGGGTEAFF
abundance: .; j_gene: TRBJ2-1; v_gene: TRBV7-3; d_gene: .; CDR3nt: TGTGCCAGCAGCTCCCCGGGACTCTACAATGAGCAGTTCTTC; CDR3aa: CASSSPGLYNEQFF
abundance: .; j_gene: TRBJ2-2; v_gene: TRBV19; d_gene: .; CDR3nt: TGTGCCAGTAGTATTTTGGACAGCGCGGGGGAGCTGTTTTTT; CDR3aa: CASSILDSAGELFF
abundance: .; j_gene: TRBJ2-3; v_gene: TRBV19; d_gene: .; CDR3nt: TGTGCCAGTAGTGCGAAGAACAGGGCCGGCACAGATACGCAGTATTTT; CDR3aa: CASSAKNRAGTDTQYF
abundance: few; j_gene: TRBJ1-1; v_gene: TRBV28; d_gene: TRBD1; CDR3nt: TGTGCCAGCAGTTTGCTGGGACAGCCAAACACTGAAGCTTTCTTT; CDR3aa: CASSLLGQPNTEAFF
abundance: few; j_gene: TRBJ1-1; v_gene: TRBV3-1/TRBV3-2; d_gene: TRBD1; CDR3nt: TGTGCCAGCAGCCAACCTACAGGGGGGAGGACTGAAGCTTTCTTT; CDR3aa: CASSQPTGGRTEAFF
abundance: .; j_gene: TRBJ1-2; v_gene: TRBV2; d_gene: TRBD1; CDR3nt: TGTGCCAGCAGCGCCGGGACAGACTATGGCTACACCTTC; CDR3aa: CASSAGTDYGYTF
abundance: .; j_gene: TRBJ2-2; v_gene: TRBV5-1; d_gene: .; CDR3nt: TGCGCCAGCAGCTTGACCCAGATCACCGGGGAGCTGTTTTTT; CDR3aa: CASSLTQITGELFF
abundance: .; j_gene: TRBJ2-4; v_gene: TRBV27; d_gene: .; CDR3nt: TGTGCCAGCAGTCAGTTAGCCAAAAACATTCAGTACTTC; CDR3aa: CASSQLAKNIQYF
abundance: .; j_gene: TRBJ1-1; v_gene: TRBV25-1; d_gene: .; CDR3nt: TGTGCCAGCAGTGGGTCGGAGGGCCGGAACACTGAAGCTTTCTTT; CDR3aa: CASSGSEGRNTEAFF
abundance: many; j_gene: TRBJ1-6; v_gene: TRBV30; d_gene: .; CDR3nt: TGTGCCTGTCAGGCCTCCTATAATTCACCCCTCCACTTT; CDR3aa: CACQASYNSPLHF
abundance: few; j_gene: TRBJ1-5; v_gene: TRBV19; d_gene: TRBD1; CDR3nt: TGTGCCAGTAGCCCCCCTCGGGACAGGGGTCAGCCCCAGCATTTT; CDR3aa: CASSPPRDRGQPQHF
abundance: .; j_gene: TRBJ1-4; v_gene: TRBV28; d_gene: .; CDR3nt: TGTGCCAGCAGCCGGCCGACAGCAACTAATGAAAAACTGTTTTTT; CDR3aa: CASSRPTATNEKLFF
abundance: .; j_gene: TRBJ1-2; v_gene: TRBV9; d_gene: TRBD1; CDR3nt: TGTGCCAGCGGACAGGGTTCGGGTGGCTACACCTTC; CDR3aa: CASGQGSGGYTF
abundance: .; j_gene: TRBJ2-1; v_gene: TRBV5-1; d_gene: TRBD2; CDR3nt: TGCGCCAGCAGCTTGGACGGCGGGAGCTCCTACAATGAGCAGTTCTTC; CDR3aa: CASSLDGGSSYNEQFF
abundance: .; j_gene: TRBJ2-2; v_gene: TRBV5-1; d_gene: .; CDR3nt: TGCGCCAGCAGCTTGGACGGGTCGGGAGACCACACCGGGGAGCTGTTTTTT; CDR3aa: CASSLDGSGDHTGELFF